This T cell receptor beta chain was retrieved from a study of CD8 T cells in ankylosing spondylitis. Details on this clonotype: The target antigen is unknown.

General observations from the study: Before this, some motif variants had been reported in reactive arthritis synovial fluid and blood. Under 10 highly homologous variants formed a TCR beta motif that appeared characteristic of ankylosing spondylitis blood.

V was cut by 0 bases and J by 7 bases, with 9 bases left in between. The CDR3 consists of 13 residues. CDR1 GTSNPN and CDR2 SVGIG come from the germline V gene (reference sequence). Quantitative barcoded 5'-RACE was used to prepare TCR beta libraries. MiXCR, run by TCRdb on the 5' RACE reads, gives a single entry per CDR3 protein. The table includes under 250,000 distinct CDR3 sequences, around 7.9% detected once. Sequenced input: blood, either unsorted or a sorted T cell fraction (not recorded which). The rearrangement joins TRBV30 to TRBJ2-2; D may be TRBD2 (5 bases). This clonotype originated in a male donor with ankylosing spondylitis. The CDR3 reads CAWSVLGGGELFF. The CDR3 DNA reads TGTGCCTGGAGTGTACTAGGCGGCGGGGAGCTGTTTTTT.